The T cell receptor beta chain described here comes from a study of vaccination effects on CD4 cells after COVID-19 (dated by TCRdb to the early 2020s). With respect to the entire study: The ViraFEST assay stimulated PBMC with viral peptide pools and then used TCR sequencing to identify antigen-specific CD4+ T cell clonotypes by expansion. In both COVID-19 convalescent patients and infection-naive vaccine recipients, the study compared SARS-CoV-2 spike-specific CD4+ TCR repertoires from before mRNA vaccination with those from after it. Each participant got two doses of an mRNA SARS-CoV-2 vaccine, either BNT162b2 or mRNA-1273. In the study, cultures from other donors were sequenced using the Oncomine TCR Beta short-read assay on an Illumina iSeq 100. Each well held 1.5 million to 2 million PBMC cultured in IMDM containing approximately 5% human AB serum, approximately 10 IU/ml IL-2 and gentamicin, along with around 9.1 ug/ml peptides. Altogether, roughly 10 COVID-19 convalescent patients and a few SARS-CoV-2-naive healthy vaccine recipients made up the full study.

After approximately eleven days of culture, CD4+ T cells were isolated with the EasySep CD4+ T cell isolation kit. Healthy vaccine recipients had no prior SARS-CoV-2 infection, confirmed by negative nucleocapsid antibodies before and after vaccination. Half of the culture medium was replaced with fresh IL-2-containing medium on days 3 and 7. Each peptide stimulation condition was cultured in triplicate wells unless otherwise noted. Using Ficoll-Paque Plus gradient centrifugation, PBMC were separated from whole blood and then either used fresh or cryopreserved at -140C. The QIAamp micro DNA kit was used to extract genomic DNA from the cultured CD4+ T cells. Broader findings and caveats from the paper: In healthy vaccine recipients, vaccine-induced clones were almost all SARS-CoV-2 mono-reactive, with only 1 of 255 being cross-reactive with common cold coronaviruses. Limitations of the study were the small number of convalescent patients and the absence of early post-infection timepoints. Both infection-induced and vaccine-induced clones contracted markedly at late post-vaccination timepoints, which is consistent with waning T cell responses.

In regard to this clone: This clone's antigen is unknown. There are no base qualities to consult, and no much larger clone falls within one base.

The library was made by the immunoSEQ multiplex PCR assay. DNA from the CD4+ T cells that had been cultured and isolated underwent TCR beta CDR3 sequencing. Per the original workflow: Non-productive TCR sequences were discarded, and reads were trimmed to the CDR3 region, with only CDR3s of 7 or more amino acids retained. Antigen-specific clonotypes were identified using the MANAFEST web app by comparison of expansion in peptide wells against reference cultures. To count as positive, a clone had to show expansion at FDR<0.05 compared with the reference and with all other wells, an odds ratio above 5, and a frequency above 0.1% in two replicate wells. Clonotypes significantly expanded in SARS-CoV-2 spike wells and in at least one common cold coronavirus spike condition were defined as cross-reactive. CDR3 similarity was assessed by Levenshtein distance using the stringdist R package, and unrooted trees were constructed with ape in R 3.6.1. TCRdb mirrors the immuneACCESS table, restricted to in-frame sequences. Some clones are absent from its copies; in checked studies, under half trace to an unresolved V gene, and the reason for the others is unknown. That table is the source of V, J and clone size, and D and trimming were worked out from the DNA. The sample table contains 37,000 or so clones; only one count was recorded for 65% to 85% of them. Of the sample, over 2.5% is held by the ten largest clones.

Reading the germline V gene (reference sequence) gives CDR1 MNHEY and CDR2 SMNVEV. V and J are trimmed by 3 bases and 3 bases, and the gene matches miss 0 bases of the junction. The CDR3 numbers 13 residues from cysteine through phenylalanine. Only CDR3 DNA remains: 39 bases, in frame from the first base. This chain joins TRBV27 to TRBJ2-3; TRBD2 agrees with 7 junctional bases. This specimen consisted of CD4+ T cells from PBMCs cultured without peptide, obtained before COVID-19 vaccination. This clonotype was sampled from a human donor who received a COVID-19 vaccine. The CDR3 loop reads CASSLRETDTQYF. In nucleotide form, the sequence is TGTGCCAGCAGTTTGCGGGAGACAGATACGCAGTATTTT.